This T cell receptor (beta chain) was identified during a study of shared clonotypes between healthy human individuals. Here immunoSEQ multiplex PCR was the method, and the copy in TCRdb shows in-frame clones only, minus some. This repertoire shows fewer than 1 million clones, 96% found once; its top ten account for over 0.2%. About this clone: The junction does not match germline at one end; this may be a read error.

Naivety among CD8 cells was defined by CD45RO negativity and positive CCR7 selection, thereby excluding terminally differentiated effector memory CD45RA+ cells. The donors, all of them Caucasian adults, lived in Nashville, Tennessee. Germline loops: CDR1 SEHNR, CDR2 FQNEAQ (reference sequence). The CDR3 totals 16 residues. The chain is built from TRBV7-9 and TRBJ2-5; 8 nucleotides agree with TRBD2. What was sequenced was naive CD8+ T cells sorted from blood. This TCR came from a man aged 30 to 39 in good health. CDR3 sequence: CASTLLTSEIQETQYF. CDR3 nucleotide sequence: TGTGCCAGCACCTTATTGACTAGCGAGATCCAAGAGACCCAGTACTTC.